The clone carrying this T cell receptor (beta chain) showed up just a few times. The antigen is undetermined. The junction had 10 bases not matched to a gene; V was cut back by 0 bases and J by 1 base. CDR1 is DFQATT and CDR2 is SNEGSKA in the germline V gene (reference sequence). The CDR3 runs 17 residues. Through template switching, a universal primer site was introduced, and the cDNA contained unique molecular identifiers. TCRdb ran MiXCR on the 5' RACE reads and lists one entry per CDR3 protein. This repertoire shows fewer than 900,000 distinct CDR3 sequences, roughly 18% found once; its top ten account for under 15%. This record belongs to a study of identical twins. Study-level findings and limits: Out-of-frame alpha sequences shared by twins were enriched for low generation probability.

The sample was also linked to a second study, of T cells expressing NK-cell markers. That publication notes: From sorted CD3+CD56+NKG2C+, CD3+CD56+NKG2C- and CD3+CD56-NKG2C+ T cells came the TCR beta repertoires. The eight sequenced donors comprised seven who were HCMV-seropositive and one who was seronegative.

This chain connects TRBV20-1 to TRBJ1-1, with TRBD1 identical over 8 bases. Material: PBMCs. The clonotype comes from a woman younger than 35 in good health. This CDR3 reads CSARDPGQGAGNTEAFF. The CDR3, as DNA: TGCAGTGCTAGAGATCCCGGGCAGGGGGCTGGGAACACTGAAGCTTTCTTT.